What follows are 8 T cell receptor beta chains derived from one specimen sequenced in a study of T cells after yellow fever vaccination. TCRdb recomputed calls from the 5' RACE reads with MiXCR, one row per CDR3 protein. This table holds around 340,000 distinct CDR3 sequences, roughly 9.4% found once. This sample comprised PBMCs, obtained on the day of the first yellow fever vaccination. These receptor sequences come from a man aged 18 to 29 who received the YFV17D yellow fever vaccine.

With respect to this clonotype: A much bigger clone sits one base away, suggesting this may be a read error. The rearrangement uses TRBV5-6 and TRBJ2-1; TRBD2 agrees at 8 bases. The germline gives CDR1 SGHDT, CDR2 YYEEEE. There are 15 residues in the CDR3. This CDR3 reads CASSPLAGGGNEHFF. CDR3 nucleotides: TGTGCCAGCAGCCCCCTCGCGGGGGGCGGCAATGAGCATTTCTTC. The full variable domain, with the rest looked up from reference TRBV5-6 and TRBJ2-1, is DAGVTQSPTHLIKTRGQQVTLRCSPKSGHDTVSWYQQALGQGPQFIFQYYEEEERQRGNFPDRFSGHQFPNYSSELNVNALLLGDSALYLCASSPLAGGGNEHFFGPGTRLTVL.

This clonotype was found a few times. This chain connects TRBV9 to TRBJ2-2, with D perhaps TRBD2 (5 bases). This CDR3 is 15 amino acids long. Trimming shortened V by 4 bases and J by 6 bases, and 16 bases separated the two germline ends. Germline V gene lookup returns CDR1 SGDLS and CDR2 YYNGEE. The CDR3 region is CASSQSGAPPGELFF. The CDR3 DNA follows: TGTGCCAGCAGCCAGAGCGGCGCCCCCCCCGGGGAGCTGTTTTTT. The entire variable domain, with the rest obtained from reference TRBV9 and TRBJ2-2, is as follows: DSGVTQTPKHLITATGQRVTLRCSPRSGDLSVYWYQQSLDQGLQFLIQYYNGEERAKGNILERFSAQQFPDLHSELNLSSLELGDSALYFCASSQSGAPPGELFFGEGSRLTVL.

This sequence joins TRBV10-3 and TRBJ2-3; TRBD1 matches 7 bases. The CDR3 consists of 19 residues. The germline V gene has CDR1 ENHRY and CDR2 SYGVKD. Germline trimming cut 0 bases from V and 4 bases from J; bases unmatched to any gene: 16. The CDR3 is CAISESVTLDREGADTQYF. The CDR3 DNA reads TGTGCCATCAGTGAGTCGGTGACGTTAGACAGGGAAGGCGCAGATACGCAGTATTTT.

The chain is built from TRBV28 and TRBJ1-5; TRBD1 matches at 8 bases. Trimming at V came to 5 bases and at J to 0 bases, leaving 6 bases not matched to a gene. From germline, CDR1 is MDHEN and CDR2 SYDVKM. The length of the CDR3 is 16 residues. DNA of the CDR3: TGTGCCAGCAGTCCCCCAGGGGGCATTAGCAATCAGCCCCAGCATTTT. Amino acid sequence: CASSPPGGISNQPQHF.

The chain joins TRBV10-3 to TRBJ1-1; no clear D. The CDR3 contains 13 residues. Trimming removed 6 bases from V and 1 base from J, with 9 bases in between. The germline V gene has CDR1 ENHRY and CDR2 SYGVKD. CDR3 nucleotide sequence: TGTGCCATCAGGCGGCCAGGGAACACTGAAGCTTTCTTT. This gives the protein CAIRRPGNTEAFF.

This clonotype was seen more than once but under ten times. The chain employs TRBV3-1 and TRBJ1-6, with 7 bases aligning to TRBD1. CDR1 is LGHDT, CDR2 YNNKEL, per germline (reference sequence). The ends lost 4 bases at V and 13 bases at J; junction bases unmatched: 7. This CDR3 has 13 residues. CDR3 in amino acids: CASSRTGAQPLHF. CDR3 sequence (DNA): TGTGCCAGCAGCCGTACAGGGGCGCAGCCCCTCCACTTT.

J is TRBJ2-3 and V is TRBV20-1; D call uncertain. Trimming took off 6 bases at V and 2 bases at J, with 6 bases between the two ends. CDR3 length equals 11 residues. Germline V CDR1 and CDR2: DFQATT, SNEGSKA (reference sequence). The CDR3 reads CSAHSTDTQYF. CDR3 bases: TGCAGTGCCCACTCCACAGATACGCAGTATTTT.

The chain links TRBV6-2 or TRBV6-3 to TRBJ1-1, with unresolved D. This CDR3 is built from 14 residues. Looked up from germline, CDR1 is MNHEY and CDR2 is SVGEGT. V lost 6 bases and J lost 4, with 15 bases in between. The CDR3 loop is CASSPSIVPTEAFF. CDR3 DNA: TGTGCCAGCAGCCCCTCGATAGTTCCCACTGAAGCTTTCTTT.